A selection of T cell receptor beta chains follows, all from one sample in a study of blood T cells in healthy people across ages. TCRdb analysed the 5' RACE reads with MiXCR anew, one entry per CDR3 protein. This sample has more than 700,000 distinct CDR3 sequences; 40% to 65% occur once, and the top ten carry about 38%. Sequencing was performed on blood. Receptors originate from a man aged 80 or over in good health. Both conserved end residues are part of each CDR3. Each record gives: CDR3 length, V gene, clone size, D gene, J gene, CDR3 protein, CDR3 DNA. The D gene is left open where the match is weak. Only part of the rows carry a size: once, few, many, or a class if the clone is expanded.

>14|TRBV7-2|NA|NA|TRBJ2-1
CASNSGRKGGEQFF
TGTGCCAGCAACAGTGGGCGGAAAGGCGGGGAGCAGTTCTTC
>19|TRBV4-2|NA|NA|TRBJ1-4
CASSPGGQGPHATNEKLFF
TGTGCCAGCAGCCCGGGGGGTCAGGGCCCTCATGCAACTAATGAAAAACTGTTTTTT
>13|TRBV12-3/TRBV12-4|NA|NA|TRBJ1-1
CASSVGEGTEAFF
TGTGCCAGCAGTGTGGGGGAAGGCACTGAAGCTTTCTTT
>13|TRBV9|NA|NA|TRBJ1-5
CASSSGTNRPQHF
TGTGCCAGCAGCTCAGGGACAAATCGGCCCCAGCATTTT
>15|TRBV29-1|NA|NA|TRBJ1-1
CSVDSPGSGGTEAFF
TGCAGCGTTGATTCCCCAGGGAGTGGTGGGACCGAAGCTTTCTTT
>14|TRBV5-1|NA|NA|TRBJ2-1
CASSYGGAYNEQFF
TGCGCCAGCAGCTACGGGGGCGCATACAATGAGCAGTTCTTC
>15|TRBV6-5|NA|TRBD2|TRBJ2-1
CASSRGSGRSGEQFF
TGTGCCAGCAGTAGAGGTAGCGGGAGGTCGGGTGAGCAGTTCTTC
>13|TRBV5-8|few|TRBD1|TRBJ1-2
CASSRTGKRGYTF
TGTGCCAGCAGCCGGACAGGGAAACGTGGCTACACCTTC
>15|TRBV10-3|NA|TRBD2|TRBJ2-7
CAIRAIAGANNEQYF
TGTGCCATCAGGGCTATAGCGGGAGCAAACAATGAGCAGTACTTC
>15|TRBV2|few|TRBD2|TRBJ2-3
CASLPSGRAPDTQYF
TGTGCCAGCCTACCTAGCGGGAGGGCCCCAGATACGCAGTATTTT
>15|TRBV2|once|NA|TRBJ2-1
CASSVNGGPRNEQFF
TGTGCCAGCAGTGTGAACGGGGGGCCACGGAATGAGCAGTTCTTC
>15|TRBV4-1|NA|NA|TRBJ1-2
CASSQDGGAHYGYTF
TGCGCCAGCAGCCAAGATGGGGGGGCACACTATGGCTACACCTTC
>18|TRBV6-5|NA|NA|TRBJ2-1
CASSYSKGILGSYNEQFF
TGTGCCAGCAGTTACTCGAAAGGGATCCTGGGTTCGTACAATGAGCAGTTCTTC
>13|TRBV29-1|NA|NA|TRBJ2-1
CSVSSSPRNEQFF
TGCAGCGTTAGCTCCTCTCCGAGGAATGAGCAGTTCTTC
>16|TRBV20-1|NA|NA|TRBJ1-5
CSAQSTGTAGFQPQHF
TGCAGTGCTCAAAGCACCGGGACGGCCGGGTTCCAGCCCCAGCATTTT
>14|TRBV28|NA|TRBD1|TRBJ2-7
CASYRQGEIYEQYF
TGTGCCAGCTACCGACAGGGGGAAATCTACGAGCAGTACTTC
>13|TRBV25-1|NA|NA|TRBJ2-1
CASSEGGADEQFF
TGTGCCAGCAGTGAAGGAGGTGCGGATGAGCAGTTCTTC
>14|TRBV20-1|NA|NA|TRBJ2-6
CSARETGRANVLTF
TGCAGTGCCCGAGAAACAGGGAGGGCCAACGTCCTGACTTTC
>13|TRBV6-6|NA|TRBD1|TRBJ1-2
CASSYGTERGYTF
TGTGCCAGCAGTTATGGGACAGAGAGGGGCTACACCTTC
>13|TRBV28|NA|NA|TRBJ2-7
CASSLSANYEQYF
TGTGCCAGCAGTCTCTCAGCGAACTACGAGCAGTACTTC
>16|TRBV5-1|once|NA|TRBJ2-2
CASSLIETAGTGELFF
TGCGCCAGCAGCTTGATCGAGACAGCGGGCACCGGGGAGCTGTTTTTT
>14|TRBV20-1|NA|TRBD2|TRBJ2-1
CSARSGRAEDEQFF
TGCAGTGCCCGAAGCGGGAGGGCCGAAGATGAGCAGTTCTTC
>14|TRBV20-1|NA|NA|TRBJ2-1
CSARGLNWGNEQFF
TGCAGTGCTAGGGGGCTGAACTGGGGCAATGAGCAGTTCTTC
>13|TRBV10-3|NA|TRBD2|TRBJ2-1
CAIAGLAGVEQFF
TGTGCCATCGCGGGACTAGCGGGAGTGGAGCAGTTCTTC
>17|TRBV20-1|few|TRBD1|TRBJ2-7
CSAKSGGLGIYNYEQYF
TGCAGTGCTAAGTCAGGGGGATTGGGGATCTACAACTACGAGCAGTACTTC
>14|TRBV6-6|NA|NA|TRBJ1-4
CAGSDGRSNEKLFF
TGTGCCGGCAGTGATGGACGGTCGAATGAAAAACTGTTTTTT